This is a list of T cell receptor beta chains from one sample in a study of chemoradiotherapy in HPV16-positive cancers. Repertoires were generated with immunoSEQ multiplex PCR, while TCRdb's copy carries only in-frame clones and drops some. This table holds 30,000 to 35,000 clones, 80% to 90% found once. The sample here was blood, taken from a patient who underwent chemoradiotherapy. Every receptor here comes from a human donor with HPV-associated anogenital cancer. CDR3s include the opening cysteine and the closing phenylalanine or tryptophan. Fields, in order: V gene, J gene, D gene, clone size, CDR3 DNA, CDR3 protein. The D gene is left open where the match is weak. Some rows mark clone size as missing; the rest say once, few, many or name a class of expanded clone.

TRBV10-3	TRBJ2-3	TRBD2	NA	TGTGCCATCAGGGGGACTAGCGGGTCCGATACGCAGTATTTT	CAIRGTSGSDTQYF
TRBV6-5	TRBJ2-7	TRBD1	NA	TGTGCCAGCGCCTCCGGGGACAGGGCCTACGAGCAGTACTTC	CASASGDRAYEQYF
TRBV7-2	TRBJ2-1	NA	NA	TGTGCCAGCACGCGGGCGGGCAATGAGCAGTTCTTC	CASTRAGNEQFF
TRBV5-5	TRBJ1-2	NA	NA	TGTGCCAGCAGCAACCTCAGGGCTGACTATGGCTACACCTTC	CASSNLRADYGYTF
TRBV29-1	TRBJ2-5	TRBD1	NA	TGCAGCGTCCAGGGGCACAGGGGGCCAGAGACCCAGTACTTC	CSVQGHRGPETQYF
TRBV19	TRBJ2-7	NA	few	TGTGCCAGTAGTATTACTCCCGGGGGCGGATCGGACGAGCAGTACTTC	CASSITPGGGSDEQYF
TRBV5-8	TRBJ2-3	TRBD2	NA	TGTGCCAGCACTCTGCGGGGGGCACGGACAGATACGCAGTATTTT	CASTLRGARTDTQYF
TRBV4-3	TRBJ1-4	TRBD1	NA	TGCGCCAGCAGCCAAGAAGGGACAGGGAATGAAAAACTGTTTTTT	CASSQEGTGNEKLFF
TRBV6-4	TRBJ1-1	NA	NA	TGTGCCAGCAGTGCTCAGCCGAACACTGAAGCTTTCTTT	CASSAQPNTEAFF
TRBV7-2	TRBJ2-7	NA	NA	TGTGCCAGCAGCCATCCCCTAGCGACCTACGAGCAGTACTTC	CASSHPLATYEQYF
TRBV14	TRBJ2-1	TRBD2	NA	TGTGCCAGCAGCCCCCCGGGGGGGGTGCGGGAGCAGTTCTTC	CASSPPGGVREQFF
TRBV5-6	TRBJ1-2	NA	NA	TGTGCCAGCAGTCGGGGGGCGGAGGATGGCTACACCTTC	CASSRGAEDGYTF
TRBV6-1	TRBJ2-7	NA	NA	TGTGCCAGCAGTCCAGGGGGGAGCTTCTACGAGCAGTACTTC	CASSPGGSFYEQYF
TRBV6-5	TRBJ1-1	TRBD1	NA	TGTGCCAGCAGTCGCCGGGACAGCGAAGCTTTCTTT	CASSRRDSEAFF
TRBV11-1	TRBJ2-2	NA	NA	TGTGCCAGCAGCCCGAAACAGGGAAGTCACGGGGAGCTGTTTTTT	CASSPKQGSHGELFF
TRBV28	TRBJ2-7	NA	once	TGTGCCAGCAATGCAGGGGGGAACTACGAGCAGTACTTC	CASNAGGNYEQYF
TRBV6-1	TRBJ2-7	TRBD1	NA	TGTGCCAGCAGTACCCGGACAGGGGGCACCTACGAGCAGTACTTC	CASSTRTGGTYEQYF
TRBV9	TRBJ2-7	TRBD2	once	TGTGCCAGCAGCGTAGACGGGGGGAGCTCCTACGAGCAGTACTTC	CASSVDGGSSYEQYF
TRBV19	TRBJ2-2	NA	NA	TGTGCCAGTAGTATAGTGGGTTGGGCCGGGGAGCTGTTTTTT	CASSIVGWAGELFF
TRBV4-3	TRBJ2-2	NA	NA	TGCGCCAGCAGCCAAGAGACAGTCCTTGCGGACACCGGGGAGCTGTTTTTT	CASSQETVLADTGELFF
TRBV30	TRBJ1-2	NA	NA	TGTGCCTGGAGACGGACCTTTGAAGGCTACACCTTC	CAWRRTFEGYTF
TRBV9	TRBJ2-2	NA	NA	TGTGCCAGCAGCGCGACCCACACCGGGGAGCTGTTTTTT	CASSATHTGELFF
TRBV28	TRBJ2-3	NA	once	TGTGCCAGCACCGCCCGGGACCTTAGCACAGATACGCAGTATTTT	CASTARDLSTDTQYF
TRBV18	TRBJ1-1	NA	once	TGTGCCAGCTCACCGGGACTCATGAACACTGAAGCTTTCTTT	CASSPGLMNTEAFF
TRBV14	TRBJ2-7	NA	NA	TGTGCCAGCAGCCAAGATCGGGTGAGGCAGGAGAGCTCCTACGAGCAGTACTTC	CASSQDRVRQESSYEQYF
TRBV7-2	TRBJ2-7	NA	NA	TGTGCCAGCAGCTTAGTCGAGGTGGAGCAGTACTTC	CASSLVEVEQYF
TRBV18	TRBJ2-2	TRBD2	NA	TGTGCCAGCTCACCACGGACTAGCGGCGGGGAGCTGTTTTTT	CASSPRTSGGELFF
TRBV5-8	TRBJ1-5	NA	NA	TGTGCCAGCAGCTTGAAGCCGGACGTAAGCAATCAGCCCCAGCATTTT	CASSLKPDVSNQPQHF
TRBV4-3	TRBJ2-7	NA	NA	TGCGCCAGCAGCCAAGGGGGCGGGGGCGCCTACGAGCAGTACTTC	CASSQGGGGAYEQYF
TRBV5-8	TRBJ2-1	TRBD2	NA	TGTGCCAGCAGCCGCATGGCAGCGGGAGCCCCCAATGAGCAGTTCTTC	CASSRMAAGAPNEQFF
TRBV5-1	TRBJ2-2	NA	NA	TGCGCCAGCAGCCCGCAGAACACCGGGGAGCTGTTTTTT	CASSPQNTGELFF
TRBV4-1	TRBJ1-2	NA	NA	TGCGCCAGCAGCCAGGGGAGGGACTATGGCCACACCTTC	CASSQGRDYGHTF
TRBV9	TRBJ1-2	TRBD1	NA	TGTGCCAGCAGCCAGGGACAGGGGGCGATCTCCTATGGCTACACCTTC	CASSQGQGAISYGYTF
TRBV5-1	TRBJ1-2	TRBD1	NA	TGCGCCAGCAGCCCTACGACAGGGGGCACCTATGGCTACACCTTC	CASSPTTGGTYGYTF
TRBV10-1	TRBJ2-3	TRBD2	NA	TGCGCCAGCAGTGGGGTTGCTAGCGGAGCCACAGATACGCAGTATTTT	CASSGVASGATDTQYF
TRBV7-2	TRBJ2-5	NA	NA	TGTGCCAGCAGCTTAGTTTCCGGACAAGAGACCCAGTACTTC	CASSLVSGQETQYF
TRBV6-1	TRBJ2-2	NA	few	TGTGCCAGCAGTGTTCGGGCAGAGAACACCGGGGAGCTGTTTTTT	CASSVRAENTGELFF
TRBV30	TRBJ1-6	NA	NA	TGTGCCTTTGAAAAGGGGGTTAATTCACCCCTCCACTTT	CAFEKGVNSPLHF
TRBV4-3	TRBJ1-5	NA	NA	TGCGCCAGCAGCCCCTCCTCATTCCAGCCCCAGCATTTT	CASSPSSFQPQHF
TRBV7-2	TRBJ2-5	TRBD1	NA	TGTGCCAGCAGCTCGACAGGGACCTGGGGAGAGACCCAGTACTTC	CASSSTGTWGETQYF
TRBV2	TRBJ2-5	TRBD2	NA	TGTGCCAGCACCGTGTATGGGCTAGCGGGGGGAGAGACCCAGTACTTC	CASTVYGLAGGETQYF
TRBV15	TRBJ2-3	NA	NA	TGTGCCACCAGCAGAGATGAGGACGTCACAGATACGCAGTATTTT	CATSRDEDVTDTQYF
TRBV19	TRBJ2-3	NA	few	TGTGCCAGTAGTCAAGTGTCAGATACGCAGTATTTT	CASSQVSDTQYF
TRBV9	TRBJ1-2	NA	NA	TGTGCCAGCAGCGTAGTTAGCAGGTTGGAAGATGGCTACACCTTC	CASSVVSRLEDGYTF
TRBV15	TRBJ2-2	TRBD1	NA	TGTGCCACCAGAGACCGGACAGGGAACACCGGGGAGCTGTTTTTT	CATRDRTGNTGELFF
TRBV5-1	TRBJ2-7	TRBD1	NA	TGCGCCAGCAAACTGGGTCAGACAGGGACCTACGAGCAGTACTTC	CASKLGQTGTYEQYF
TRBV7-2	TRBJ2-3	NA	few	TGTGCCAGCAGCTTCACTAGTAGGCCCGATACGCAGTATTTT	CASSFTSRPDTQYF
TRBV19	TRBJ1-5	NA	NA	TGTGCCAGTAGCCAAGGGGGTTATAGCAATCAGCCCCAGCATTTT	CASSQGGYSNQPQHF
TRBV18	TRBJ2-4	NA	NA	TGTGCCAGCTCACCCTCCTCGGCCAAAAACATTCAGTACTTC	CASSPSSAKNIQYF
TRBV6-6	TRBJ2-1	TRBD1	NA	TGTGCCACCGACTCCCAGGGGGCCAGGAGCAATGAGCAGTTCTTC	CATDSQGARSNEQFF
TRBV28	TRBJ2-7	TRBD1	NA	TGTGCCAGCAGTCCCCTGGCCAGGGGGCTCGAGCAGTACTTC	CASSPLARGLEQYF
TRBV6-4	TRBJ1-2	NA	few	TGTGCCAGCAGTGACCTGGGAAAGAGGGGTTCGTATGGCTACACCTTC	CASSDLGKRGSYGYTF
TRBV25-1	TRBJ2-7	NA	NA	TGTGCCAGCAGTGAAAGCGGCAGGGGAACCTACGAGCAGTACTTC	CASSESGRGTYEQYF
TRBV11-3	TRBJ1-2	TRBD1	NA	TGTGCCAGCAGCTTAGAGCCCGCCACAGGGGCCTACTATCCTAACTATGGCTACACCTTC	CASSLEPATGAYYPNYGYTF
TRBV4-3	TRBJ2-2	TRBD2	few	TGCGCCAGCAGCCCCCCCCTAGCGGAGCTCAACACCGGGGAGCTGTTTTTT	CASSPPLAELNTGELFF